The T cell receptor beta chain under discussion was sequenced for a study of vaccination effects on CD4 cells after COVID-19. There are 12 residues in the CDR3. CDR1 KGHSH and CDR2 LQKENI come from the germline V gene. With 6 bases removed from V and 4 bases from J, the gap between germline ends came to 6 bases. The data were produced by immunoSEQ multiplex PCR, yet TCRdb's version contains in-frame clones alone and is incomplete. This table holds about 11,000 clones, approximately 69% found once. As to this clone: Its antigen is undetermined.

Sequencing was preceded by expansion of antigen-specific CD4+ T cells with viral peptide pools in the ViraFEST assay. Culture lasted over 9 days before CD4+ T cell isolation. The rearrangement uses TRBV18 and TRBJ2-2; D is ambiguous. The TCR comes from a human donor who received a COVID-19 vaccine. Sequencing was performed on CD4+ T cells from PBMCs cultured with HCoV-229E spike peptides, taken before COVID-19 vaccination. The CDR3 spells CASSSFTGELFF. The CDR3 DNA follows: TGTGCCAGCTCCAGCTTCACCGGGGAGCTGTTTTTT.